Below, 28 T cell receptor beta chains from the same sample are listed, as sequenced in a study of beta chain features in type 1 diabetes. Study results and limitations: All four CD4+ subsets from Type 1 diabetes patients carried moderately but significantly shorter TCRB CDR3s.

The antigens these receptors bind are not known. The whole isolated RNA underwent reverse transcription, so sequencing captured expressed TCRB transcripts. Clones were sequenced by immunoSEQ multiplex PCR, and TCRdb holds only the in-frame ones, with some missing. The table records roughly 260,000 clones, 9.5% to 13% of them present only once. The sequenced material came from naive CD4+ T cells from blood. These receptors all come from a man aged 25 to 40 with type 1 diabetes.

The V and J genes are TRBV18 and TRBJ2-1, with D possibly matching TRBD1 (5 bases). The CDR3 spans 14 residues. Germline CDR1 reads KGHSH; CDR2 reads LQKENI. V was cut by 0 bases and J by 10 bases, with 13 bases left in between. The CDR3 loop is CASSPPGQGKEQFF. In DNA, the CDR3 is TGTGCCAGCTCACCACCGGGGCAGGGAAAGGAGCAGTTCTTC.

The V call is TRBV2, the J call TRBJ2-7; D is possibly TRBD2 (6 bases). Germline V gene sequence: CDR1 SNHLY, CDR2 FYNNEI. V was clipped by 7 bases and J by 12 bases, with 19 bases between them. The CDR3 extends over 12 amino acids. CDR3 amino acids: CASTPDRAGRYF. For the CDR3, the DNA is TGTGCCAGCACTCCGGACCGAGCCGGGAGGTACTTC.

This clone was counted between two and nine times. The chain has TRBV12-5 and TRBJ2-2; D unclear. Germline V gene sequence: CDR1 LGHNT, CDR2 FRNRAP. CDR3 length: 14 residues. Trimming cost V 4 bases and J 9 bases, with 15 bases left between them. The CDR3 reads CASGSIPQAWELFF. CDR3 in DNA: TGTGCTAGTGGTTCCATCCCCCAGGCCTGGGAGCTGTTTTTT.

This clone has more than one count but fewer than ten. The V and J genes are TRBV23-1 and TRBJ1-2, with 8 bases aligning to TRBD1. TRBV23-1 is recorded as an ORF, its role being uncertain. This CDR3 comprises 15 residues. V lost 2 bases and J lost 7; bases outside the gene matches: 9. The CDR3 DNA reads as TGCGCCAGCAGTCAACCCCTTGGACAGGGTCGTGGCTACACCTTC. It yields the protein CASSQPLGQGRGYTF.

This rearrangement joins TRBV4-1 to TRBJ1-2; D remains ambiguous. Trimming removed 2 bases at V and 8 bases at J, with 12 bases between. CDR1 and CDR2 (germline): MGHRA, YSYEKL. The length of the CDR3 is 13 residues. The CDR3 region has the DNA TGCGCCAGCAGCCAAACCGGGATGGGAGGCTACACCTTC. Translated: CASSQTGMGGYTF.

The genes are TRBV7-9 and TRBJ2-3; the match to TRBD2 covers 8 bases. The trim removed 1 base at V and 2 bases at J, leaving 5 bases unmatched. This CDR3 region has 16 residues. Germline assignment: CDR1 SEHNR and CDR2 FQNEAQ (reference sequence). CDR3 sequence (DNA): TGTGCCAGCAGCTTAGGGATAGCGGGGAACACAGATACGCAGTATTTT. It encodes CASSLGIAGNTDTQYF.

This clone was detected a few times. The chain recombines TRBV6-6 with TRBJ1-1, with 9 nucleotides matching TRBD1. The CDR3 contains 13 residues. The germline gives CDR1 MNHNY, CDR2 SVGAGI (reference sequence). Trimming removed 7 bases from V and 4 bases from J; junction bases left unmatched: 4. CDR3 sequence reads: CASILTGGTEAFF. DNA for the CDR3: TGTGCCAGCATTTTGACAGGGGGCACTGAAGCTTTCTTT.

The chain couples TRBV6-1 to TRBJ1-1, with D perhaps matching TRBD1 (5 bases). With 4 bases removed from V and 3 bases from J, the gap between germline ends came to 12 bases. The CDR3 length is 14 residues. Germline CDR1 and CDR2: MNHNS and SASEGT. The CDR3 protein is CASSGSRGDTEAFF. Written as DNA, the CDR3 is TGTGCCAGCAGTGGATCTCGGGGGGACACTGAAGCTTTCTTT.

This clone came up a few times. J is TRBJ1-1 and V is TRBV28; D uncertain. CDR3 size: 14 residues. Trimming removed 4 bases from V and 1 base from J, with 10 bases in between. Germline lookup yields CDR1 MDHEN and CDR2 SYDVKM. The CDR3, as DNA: TGTGCCAGCAGTTCCGGACGGGGGAACACTGAAGCTTTCTTT. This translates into CASSSGRGNTEAFF.

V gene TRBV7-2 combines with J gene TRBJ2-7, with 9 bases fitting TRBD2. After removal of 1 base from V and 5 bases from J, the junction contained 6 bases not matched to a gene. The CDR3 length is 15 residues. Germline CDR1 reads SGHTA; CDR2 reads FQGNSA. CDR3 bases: TGTGCCAGCAGCTTAGGTCTAGCGGGGTCTCACGAGCAGTACTTC. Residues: CASSLGLAGSHEQYF.

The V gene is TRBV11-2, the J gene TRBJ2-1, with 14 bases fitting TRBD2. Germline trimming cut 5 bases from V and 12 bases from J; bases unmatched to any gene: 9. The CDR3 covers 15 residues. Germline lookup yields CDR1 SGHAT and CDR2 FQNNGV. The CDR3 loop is CASSPTSGGALGQFF. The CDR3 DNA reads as TGTGCCAGCAGCCCGACTAGCGGGGGGGCCTTGGGGCAGTTCTTC. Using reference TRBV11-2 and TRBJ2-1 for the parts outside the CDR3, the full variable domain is EAGVAQSPRYKIIEKRQSVAFWCNPISGHATLYWYQQILGQGPKLLIQFQNNGVVDDSQLPKDRFSAERLKGVDSTLKIQPAKLEDSAVYLCASSPTSGGALGQFFGPGTRLTVL.

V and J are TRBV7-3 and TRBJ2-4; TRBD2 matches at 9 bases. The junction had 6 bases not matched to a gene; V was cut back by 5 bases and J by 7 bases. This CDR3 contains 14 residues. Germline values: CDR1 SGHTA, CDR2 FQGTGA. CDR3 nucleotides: TGTGCCAGCAGCCCAACCGGGACTAGCAACATTCAGTACTTC. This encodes CASSPTGTSNIQYF.

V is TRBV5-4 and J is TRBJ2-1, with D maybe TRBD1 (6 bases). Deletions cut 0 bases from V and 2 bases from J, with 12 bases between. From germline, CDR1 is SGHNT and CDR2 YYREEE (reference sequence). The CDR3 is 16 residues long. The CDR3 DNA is TGTGCCAGCAGCTTGGATGGTCAGGGGACCTACAATGAGCAGTTCTTC. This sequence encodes CASSLDGQGTYNEQFF.

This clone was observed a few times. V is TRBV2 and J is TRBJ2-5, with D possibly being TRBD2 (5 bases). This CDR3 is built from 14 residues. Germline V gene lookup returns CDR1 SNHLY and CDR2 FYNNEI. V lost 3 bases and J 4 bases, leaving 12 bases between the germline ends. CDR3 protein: CASSDRTSAETQYF. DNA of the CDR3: TGTGCCAGCAGTGACCGTACTAGTGCAGAGACCCAGTACTTC.

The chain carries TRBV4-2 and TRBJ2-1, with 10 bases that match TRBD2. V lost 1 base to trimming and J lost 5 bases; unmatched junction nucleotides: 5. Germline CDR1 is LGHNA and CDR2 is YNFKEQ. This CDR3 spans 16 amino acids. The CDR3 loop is CASSQVSGGAHNEQFF. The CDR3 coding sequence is TGTGCCAGCAGCCAAGTCAGCGGGGGGGCCCACAATGAGCAGTTCTTC.

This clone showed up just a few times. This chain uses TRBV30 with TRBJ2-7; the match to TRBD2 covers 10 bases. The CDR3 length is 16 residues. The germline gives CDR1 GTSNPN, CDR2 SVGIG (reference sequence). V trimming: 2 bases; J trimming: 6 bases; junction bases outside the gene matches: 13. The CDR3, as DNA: TGTGCCTGGAGTCCCTTTCCCGGGACTAGCGTAAGCGAGCAGTACTTC. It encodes CAWSPFPGTSVSEQYF.

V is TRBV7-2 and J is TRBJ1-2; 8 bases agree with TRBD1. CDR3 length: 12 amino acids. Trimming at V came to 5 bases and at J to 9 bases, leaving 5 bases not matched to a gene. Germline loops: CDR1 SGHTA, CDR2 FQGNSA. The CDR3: CASSKGQGSYTF. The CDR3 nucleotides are TGTGCCAGCAGCAAAGGACAGGGCAGCTACACCTTC.

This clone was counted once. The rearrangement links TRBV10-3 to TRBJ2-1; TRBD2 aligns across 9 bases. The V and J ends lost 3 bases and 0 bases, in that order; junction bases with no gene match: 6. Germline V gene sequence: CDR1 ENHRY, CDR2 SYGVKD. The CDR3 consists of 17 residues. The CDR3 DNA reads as TGTGCCATCAGTGAAAGCGGGGGGAGTAGCTCCTACAATGAGCAGTTCTTC. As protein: CAISESGGSSSYNEQFF.

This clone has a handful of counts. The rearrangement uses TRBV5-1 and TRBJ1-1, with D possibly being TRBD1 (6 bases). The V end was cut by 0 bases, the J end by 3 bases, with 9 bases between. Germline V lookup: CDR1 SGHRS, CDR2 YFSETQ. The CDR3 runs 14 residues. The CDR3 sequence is CASSLGQVYTEAFF. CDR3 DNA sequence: TGCGCCAGCAGCTTGGGACAGGTTTACACTGAAGCTTTCTTT.

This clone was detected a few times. The CDR3 protein is CASSGQGLGATQYF. The CDR3 nucleotides are TGTGCCAGCAGCGGACAGGGACTCGGGGCTACGCAGTATTTT. The chain combines TRBV5-4 with TRBJ2-3; TRBD1 aligns across 8 bases. V shed 4 bases and J 8 bases; nucleotides not matched to a gene: 9. This CDR3 has 14 amino acids. In germline, CDR1 is SGHNT, CDR2 YYREEE (reference sequence).

This chain's CDR3 is CASSLHQGETQYF. CDR3 in DNA: TGTGCCAGCAGCTTACATCAGGGAGAGACCCAGTACTTC. The chain has TRBV7-9 and TRBJ2-5; D is possibly TRBD1 (5 bases). V shed 2 bases and J shed 4 bases, with 8 bases lying between them. The CDR3 length is 13 residues. Germline V gives CDR1 SEHNR, CDR2 FQNEAQ (reference sequence).

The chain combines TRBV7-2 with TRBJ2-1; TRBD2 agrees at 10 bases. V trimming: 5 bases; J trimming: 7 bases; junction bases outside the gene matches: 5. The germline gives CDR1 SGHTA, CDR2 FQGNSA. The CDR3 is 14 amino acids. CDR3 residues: CASSRSGGANEQFF. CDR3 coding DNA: TGTGCCAGCAGCCGGAGCGGGGGGGCTAATGAGCAGTTCTTC. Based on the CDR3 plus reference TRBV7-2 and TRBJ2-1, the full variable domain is GAGVSQSPSNKVTEKGKDVELRCDPISGHTALYWYRQSLGQGLEFLIYFQGNSAPDKSGLPSDRFSAERTGGSVSTLTIQRTQQEDSAVYLCASSRSGGANEQFFGPGTRLTVL.

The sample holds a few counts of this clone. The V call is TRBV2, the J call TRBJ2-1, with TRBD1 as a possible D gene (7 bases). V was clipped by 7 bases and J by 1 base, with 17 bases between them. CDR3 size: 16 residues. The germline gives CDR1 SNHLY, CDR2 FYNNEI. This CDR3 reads CASNPDQGGSYNEQFF. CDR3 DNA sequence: TGTGCCAGCAATCCCGATCAGGGGGGATCCTACAATGAGCAGTTCTTC.

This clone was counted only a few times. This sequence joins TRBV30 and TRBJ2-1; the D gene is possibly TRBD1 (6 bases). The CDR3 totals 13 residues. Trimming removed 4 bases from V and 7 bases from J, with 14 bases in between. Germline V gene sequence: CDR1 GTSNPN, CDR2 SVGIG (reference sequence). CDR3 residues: CAWIQGSGNEQFF. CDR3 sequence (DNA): TGTGCCTGGATCCAGGGGTCGGGGAATGAGCAGTTCTTC.

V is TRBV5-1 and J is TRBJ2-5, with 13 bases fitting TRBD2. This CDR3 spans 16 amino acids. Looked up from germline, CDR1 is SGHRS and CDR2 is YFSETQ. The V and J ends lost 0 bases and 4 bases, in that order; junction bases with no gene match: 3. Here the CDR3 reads CASSLGLAGGAETQYF. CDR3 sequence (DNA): TGCGCCAGCAGCTTGGGACTAGCGGGGGGAGCAGAGACCCAGTACTTC.

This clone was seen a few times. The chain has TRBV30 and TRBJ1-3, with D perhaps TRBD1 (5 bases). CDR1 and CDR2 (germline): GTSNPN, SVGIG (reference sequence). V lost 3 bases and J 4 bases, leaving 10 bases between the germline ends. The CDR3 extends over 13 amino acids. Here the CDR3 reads CAWRWGAGNTIYF. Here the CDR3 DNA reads TGTGCCTGGAGATGGGGCGCCGGAAACACCATATATTTT.

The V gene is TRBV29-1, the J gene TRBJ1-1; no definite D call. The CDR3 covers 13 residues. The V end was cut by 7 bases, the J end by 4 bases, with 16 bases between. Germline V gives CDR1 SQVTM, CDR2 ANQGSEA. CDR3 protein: CSASPREATEAFF. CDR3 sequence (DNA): TGCAGCGCTTCGCCCCGGGAGGCCACTGAAGCTTTCTTT.

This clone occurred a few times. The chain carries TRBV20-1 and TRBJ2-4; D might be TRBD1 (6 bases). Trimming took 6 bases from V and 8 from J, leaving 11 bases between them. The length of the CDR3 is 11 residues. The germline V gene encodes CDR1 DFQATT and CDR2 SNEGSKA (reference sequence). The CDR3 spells CSALKGDIQYF. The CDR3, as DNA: TGCAGTGCCCTCAAGGGGGACATTCAGTACTTC.